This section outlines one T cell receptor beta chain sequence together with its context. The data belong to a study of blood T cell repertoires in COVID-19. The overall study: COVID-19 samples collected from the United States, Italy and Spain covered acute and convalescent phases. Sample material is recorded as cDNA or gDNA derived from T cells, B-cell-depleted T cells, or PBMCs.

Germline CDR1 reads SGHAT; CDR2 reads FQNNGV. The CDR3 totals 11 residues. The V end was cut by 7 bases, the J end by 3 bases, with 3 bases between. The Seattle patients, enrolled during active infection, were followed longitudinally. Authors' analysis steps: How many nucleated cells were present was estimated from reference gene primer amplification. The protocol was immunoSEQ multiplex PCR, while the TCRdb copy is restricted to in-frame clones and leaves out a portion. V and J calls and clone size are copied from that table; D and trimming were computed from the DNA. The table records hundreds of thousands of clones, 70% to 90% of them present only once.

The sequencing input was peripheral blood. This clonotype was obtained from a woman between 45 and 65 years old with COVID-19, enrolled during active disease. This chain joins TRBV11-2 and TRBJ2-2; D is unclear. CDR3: CASIDTGELFF. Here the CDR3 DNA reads TGTGCCAGCATCGACACCGGGGAGCTGTTTTTT. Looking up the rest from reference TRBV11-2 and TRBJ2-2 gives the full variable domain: EAGVAQSPRYKIIEKRQSVAFWCNPISGHATLYWYQQILGQGPKLLIQFQNNGVVDDSQLPKDRFSAERLKGVDSTLKIQPAKLEDSAVYLCASIDTGELFFGEGSRLTVL.